This is a list of T cell receptor beta chains from one sample in a study of blood T cell repertoires in COVID-19. TCRdb's table, derived via immunoSEQ multiplex PCR, lists solely in-frame clones and lacks some. The table records about 310,000 clones, almost 90% of them present only once. The sequencing input was peripheral blood. The receptors shown here come from a woman aged 40 to 55 with COVID-19, enrolled during active disease. The CDR3 runs from the conserved cysteine through the conserved F or W. D genes are given only for firm matches. Rows give clone size only sometimes, using once, few, many, or a class for an expanded clone.

>NA|TRBV27|TRBJ2-7|NA
CASSLSIRGGYEQYF
TGTGCCAGCAGTTTATCGATTAGAGGGGGCTACGAGCAGTACTTC
>NA|TRBV5-1|TRBJ1-1|NA
CASSVEVNTEAFF
TGCGCCAGCAGCGTCGAGGTGAACACTGAAGCTTTCTTT
>NA|TRBV2|TRBJ2-7|NA
CASSEQGSSYEQYF
TGTGCCAGCAGTGAACAGGGGTCGTCCTACGAGCAGTACTTC
>once|TRBV5-6|TRBJ2-2|TRBD2
CASSFGGSTGELFF
TGTGCCAGCAGCTTCGGCGGGAGTACCGGGGAGCTGTTTTTT
>NA|TRBV2|TRBJ2-2|TRBD1
CASIYDRGPTGELFF
TGTGCCAGCATATATGACAGGGGCCCCACCGGGGAGCTGTTTTTT
>NA|TRBV15|TRBJ2-1|TRBD1
CATSRNPQGPQFF
TGTGCCACCAGCAGAAACCCACAGGGGCCTCAGTTCTTC
>NA|TRBV27|TRBJ2-2|NA
CASSLSPTGYGELFF
TGTGCCAGCAGTTTAAGCCCCACCGGTTACGGGGAGCTGTTTTTT
>NA|TRBV5-4|TRBJ2-5|TRBD2
CASSFLAGGQETQYF
TGTGCCAGCAGCTTCCTAGCGGGGGGGCAAGAGACCCAGTACTTC
>NA|TRBV7-9|TRBJ2-7|NA
CASSLGQTIYEQYF
TGTGCCAGCAGCTTGGGACAAACTATCTACGAGCAGTACTTC
>NA|TRBV5-1|TRBJ2-5|NA
CASSIIREPQETQYF
TGCGCCAGCAGCATAATCCGGGAGCCTCAAGAGACCCAGTACTTC
>NA|TRBV6-6|TRBJ1-1|NA
CASTEPIGQGNTEAFF
TGTGCCAGCACCGAGCCGATAGGGCAGGGTAACACTGAAGCTTTCTTT
>NA|TRBV27|TRBJ2-7|NA
CASSLSGGGSFSYEQYF
TGTGCCAGCAGTTTATCGGGAGGGGGGTCCTTCTCCTACGAGCAGTACTTC
>few|TRBV5-1|TRBJ2-5|TRBD1
CASSLAGGETQYF
TGCGCCAGCAGCTTGGCAGGGGGAGAGACCCAGTACTTC
>NA|TRBV3-1/TRBV3-2|TRBJ1-6|NA
CASSQANSPLHF
TGTGCCAGCAGCCAAGCGAATTCACCCCTCCACTTT